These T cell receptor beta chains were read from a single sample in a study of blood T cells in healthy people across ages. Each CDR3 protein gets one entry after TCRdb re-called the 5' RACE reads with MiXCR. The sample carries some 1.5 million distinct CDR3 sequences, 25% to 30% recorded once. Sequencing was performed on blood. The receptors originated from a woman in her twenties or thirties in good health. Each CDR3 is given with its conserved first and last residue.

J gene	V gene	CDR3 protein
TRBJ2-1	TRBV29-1	CSVAGTGVFGSHNEQFF
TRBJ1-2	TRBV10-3	CAISEQPSFYGYTF
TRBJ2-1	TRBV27	CASSLDPDLTEQFF
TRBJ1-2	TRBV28	CASSSSTDHGYTF
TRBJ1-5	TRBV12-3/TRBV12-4	CASSPEGGYQPQHF
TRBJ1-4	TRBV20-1	CSAKEGAGGEKLFF
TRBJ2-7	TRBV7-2	CASSLFGTRGEQYF
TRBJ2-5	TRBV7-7	CASSTSVRPGETQYF
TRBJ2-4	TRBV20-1	CSASLTQEQYF
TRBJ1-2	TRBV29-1	CSVSTGTYGHTF
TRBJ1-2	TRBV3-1	CASRPMAVNYGYTF
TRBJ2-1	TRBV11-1	CASSLVGSVYEQFF
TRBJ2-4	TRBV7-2	CASSLTVAKNIQYF
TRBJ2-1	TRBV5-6	CASSPGSGANEQFF
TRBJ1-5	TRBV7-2	CASSSGERQPQHF
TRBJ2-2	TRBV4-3	CASSSIAGGTGELFF
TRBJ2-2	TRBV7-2	CASSSGLGANTGELFF
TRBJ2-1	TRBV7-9	CASSPPAMDEQFF
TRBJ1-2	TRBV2	CASSEGSRNNYGYTF
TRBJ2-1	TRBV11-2	CASSLEAVRGGEQFF
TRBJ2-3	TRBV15	CATSVEGLADRTDTQYF
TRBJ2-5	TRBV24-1	CATSEGGRGETQYF
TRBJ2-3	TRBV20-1	CSASSPSGSGEGTDTQYF
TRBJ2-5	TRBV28	CASSFMAGQETQYF
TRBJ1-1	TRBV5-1	CASGDSTGSNTEAFF
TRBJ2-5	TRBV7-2	CASTLRGGPETQYF
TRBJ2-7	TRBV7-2	CASSLSDRGLYEQYF
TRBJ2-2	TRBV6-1	CASRPDSTGELFF
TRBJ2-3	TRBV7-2	CASSLARGVRDTQYF
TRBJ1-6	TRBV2	CASRRESSYNSPLHF
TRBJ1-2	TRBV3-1	CASSQEQQYYGYTF
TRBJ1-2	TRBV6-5	CAARGLIRGGYTF
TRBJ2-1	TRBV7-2	CASSFGGVRRVGEQFF
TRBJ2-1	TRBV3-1	CASSQGRMTSYNEQFF
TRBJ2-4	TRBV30	CAWSALGGPKNIQYF
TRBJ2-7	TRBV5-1	CASSLQGQGAYNEQYF
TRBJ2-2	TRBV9	CASSSRWGGELFF
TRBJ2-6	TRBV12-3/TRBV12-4	CASSWTVSGANVLTF